These 5 T cell receptor beta chains came from one sample sequenced in a study of blood T cell repertoires in COVID-19. The protocol was immunoSEQ multiplex PCR, while the TCRdb copy is restricted to in-frame clones and leaves out a portion. The data hold 300,000 or so clones, with roughly 90% observed a single time. Sequencing used PBMCs or T cells enriched from blood (not recorded which). The receptor source for this set is a man between 60 and 70 years old who had recovered from COVID-19.

The chain links TRBV18 to TRBJ1-1; D ambiguous. The CDR3 contains 14 residues. V lost 2 bases, J lost 7 bases, and 14 bases lay in between. Germline V gives CDR1 KGHSH, CDR2 LQKENI. The CDR3 here is CASSPREPADEAFF. CDR3 in DNA: TGTGCCAGCTCACCAAGGGAGCCGGCCGATGAAGCTTTCTTT.

The DNA for the CDR3 is TGCAGCGTTGAGGTTGAAACTACCTTTCTGGACTTAAACACAGATACGCAGTATTTT. As protein: CSVEVETTFLDLNTDTQYF. This sequence joins TRBV29-1 and TRBJ2-3; TRBD2 is a possible D gene (5 bases). Trimming removed 3 bases at V and 2 bases at J, with 27 bases between. The CDR3 totals 19 residues. Germline V lookup: CDR1 SQVTM, CDR2 ANQGSEA.

This chain joins TRBV2 and TRBJ2-2; 7 bases fit TRBD1. Trimming cost V 4 bases and J 4 bases; bases outside gene matches: 9. Germline V lookup: CDR1 SNHLY, CDR2 FYNNEI. The CDR3 length is 16 residues. In DNA, the CDR3 is TGTGCCAGCAGTGGCAAGGGGGCGCGGAGCACCGGGGAGCTGTTTTTT. Translating gives CASSGKGARSTGELFF.

V gene TRBV6-7 combines with J gene TRBJ1-1; the match to TRBD1 covers 8 bases. TRBV6-7 is an ORF for which the function is uncertain. CDR3 length: 18 residues. V shed 2 bases, J shed 0 bases, and the junction held 11 bases outside the gene matches. The CDR3 bases are TGTGCCAGCAGTTACCCCGGACAGGGCGGATTTATGAACACTGAAGCTTTCTTT. Encoded protein: CASSYPGQGGFMNTEAFF.

This clone has only one observation. The CDR3, as DNA: TGCGCCAGCACACTAGATGTGAATTGGGGGAACACTGAAGCTTTCTTT. Protein product: CASTLDVNWGNTEAFF. The chain recombines TRBV4-3 with TRBJ1-1; D gene ambiguous. Germline assignment: CDR1 LGHNA and CDR2 YSLEER. The V gene lost 7 bases and the J gene lost 1 base, with 19 bases spanning the gap. CDR3 length equals 16 residues.